The rows below give T cell receptor beta chains drawn from one sample of a study of shared clonotypes between healthy human individuals. Clones were sequenced by immunoSEQ multiplex PCR, and TCRdb holds only the in-frame ones, with some missing. The sample yields about 2.4 million clones, roughly 93% seen once. Sequencing was done on a sample of naive CD4+ T cells from PBMCs. The receptors stem from a young man in good health. Some clones in this sample may be carry-over from other donors' samples. CDR3s include the opening cysteine and the closing phenylalanine or tryptophan. Fields, in order: CDR3 length, D gene, J gene, clone size, V gene, CDR3 DNA, CDR3 protein. D genes are given only for firm matches. The size field is filled for only some rows; it gives once, few, many or a size class.

16 | TRBD2 | TRBJ2-1 | NA | TRBV4-2 | TGTGCCAGCAGCCCGCAGCGACTAGCGGGATATGATGAGCAGTTCTTC | CASSPQRLAGYDEQFF
12 | NA | TRBJ2-1 | NA | TRBV2 | TGTGCCAGCAGTGAAGCCGGGAATGAGCAGTTCTTC | CASSEAGNEQFF
18 | TRBD2 | TRBJ2-1 | NA | TRBV4-1 | TGCGCCAGCAGCCACCAAGTGATTCGGCTAGCGGGAGGCAATGAGCAGTTCTTC | CASSHQVIRLAGGNEQFF
12 | TRBD1 | TRBJ1-2 | NA | TRBV6-5 | TGTGCCTCGCAGGGGGCTTACTATGGCTACACCTTC | CASQGAYYGYTF
12 | NA | TRBJ2-7 | NA | TRBV11-2 | TGTGCCAGCAGCCTCGGGGGCGGAGAGCAGTACTTC | CASSLGGGEQYF
13 | NA | TRBJ1-1 | once | TRBV5-1 | TGCGCCAGCAGAAAGGCGGATAACACTGAAGCTTTCTTT | CASRKADNTEAFF
14 | NA | TRBJ2-3 | NA | TRBV5-6 | TGTGCCAGCAGCTCGGCAGGACTCACAGATACGCAGTATTTT | CASSSAGLTDTQYF
15 | TRBD2 | TRBJ2-1 | NA | TRBV5-1 | TGCGCCAGCAGCCGGGAGGTTGTCTCCTACAATGAGCAGTTCTTC | CASSREVVSYNEQFF
16 | TRBD1 | TRBJ1-2 | NA | TRBV7-8 | TGTGCCAGCAGCTTAAGTAGGACAGGGGCCAACTATGGCTACACCTTC | CASSLSRTGANYGYTF
12 | NA | TRBJ1-3 | once | TRBV19 | TGTGCCAGCAGGACCTCTGGAAACACCATATATTTT | CASRTSGNTIYF
14 | NA | TRBJ2-2 | NA | TRBV7-3 | TGTGCCAGCAGCTTAAGGGTCACCACCGGGGAGCTGTTTTTT | CASSLRVTTGELFF
14 | TRBD1 | TRBJ2-7 | NA | TRBV2 | TGTGCCAGCAGTGAATTGCGGACAGGCTACGAGCAGTACTTC | CASSELRTGYEQYF
16 | TRBD1 | TRBJ2-5 | NA | TRBV15 | TGTGCCACCAGCAGAGATACGACAGGGTGGGCAGAGACCCAGTACTTC | CATSRDTTGWAETQYF
14 | TRBD2 | TRBJ2-7 | NA | TRBV28 | TGTGCCAGCAGTTTATTAGCGGGAGTTTACGAGCAGTACTTC | CASSLLAGVYEQYF
14 | TRBD1 | TRBJ1-4 | NA | TRBV7-2 | TGTGCCAGCACCATGGGACAGGGTATGGAAAAACTGTTTTTT | CASTMGQGMEKLFF
14 | TRBD1 | TRBJ2-7 | NA | TRBV2 | TGTGCCAGCAGTTCCTGGACAGGGGCGTACGAGCAGTACTTC | CASSSWTGAYEQYF
16 | NA | TRBJ2-7 | NA | TRBV5-7 | TGTGCCAGCAGCTTATATAGTAGTAGGGCGGACTACGAGCAGTACTTC | CASSLYSSRADYEQYF
13 | NA | TRBJ2-1 | NA | TRBV18 | TGTGCCAGCTCACAAGGGGTAGGCAATGAGCAGTTCTTC | CASSQGVGNEQFF
13 | NA | TRBJ2-1 | few | TRBV7-2 | TGTGCCAGCAGCTTAGAAGGGGGGAATGAGCAGTTCTTC | CASSLEGGNEQFF
14 | TRBD1 | TRBJ2-5 | once | TRBV7-9 | TGTGCCAGCAGCTTCGACAGGGCCCAAGAGACCCAGTACTTC | CASSFDRAQETQYF
15 | NA | TRBJ2-7 | NA | TRBV19 | TGTGCCAGTAGCCCCCGGGTAGGGGGTATAAGCGAGCAGTACTTC | CASSPRVGGISEQYF
16 | TRBD2 | TRBJ2-7 | once | TRBV18 | TGTGCCAGCTCACGGACGGGACTAGCGGGAGCCTACGAGCAGTACTTC | CASSRTGLAGAYEQYF
13 | NA | TRBJ1-5 | NA | TRBV30 | TGTGCCTGGAGCCCCAATGGCAATCAGCCCCAGCATTTT | CAWSPNGNQPQHF
14 | TRBD1 | TRBJ1-4 | NA | TRBV7-9 | TGTGCCAGCAGCTTAGGACAGGGGGCGAGCAAACTGTTTTTT | CASSLGQGASKLFF
14 | NA | TRBJ2-5 | NA | TRBV9 | TGTGCCAGCAGCCCTACCCGATACCAAGAGACCCAGTACTTC | CASSPTRYQETQYF
15 | NA | TRBJ2-1 | once | TRBV5-8 | TGTGCCAGCAGCGCTCGCGGGCTCGTCTACAATGAGCAGTTCTTC | CASSARGLVYNEQFF
12 | NA | TRBJ2-3 | NA | TRBV29-1 | TGCAGCGTTTTTTCGGGGACAGATACGCAGTATTTT | CSVFSGTDTQYF
13 | NA | TRBJ2-6 | NA | TRBV7-3 | TGTGCCAGCAGACCATCTGGGGCCAACGTCCTGACTTTC | CASRPSGANVLTF
16 | NA | TRBJ2-7 | NA | TRBV19 | TGTGCCAGTAGTCTCAAGGCCCTACCTAGAGACTACGAGCAGTACTTC | CASSLKALPRDYEQYF
14 | TRBD2 | TRBJ2-5 | once | TRBV19 | TGTGCCAGTAGTATAGGAGCGGGAGTAGAGACCCAGTACTTC | CASSIGAGVETQYF
17 | TRBD2 | TRBJ2-3 | NA | TRBV4-2 | TGTGCCAGCAGCCAAGGGGGGACTAGCGGGAGTACAGATACGCAGTATTTT | CASSQGGTSGSTDTQYF
16 | TRBD1 | TRBJ1-4 | NA | TRBV15 | TGTGCCACCAGCAGAGAGGTTCAGGGGGCGGGCGAAAAACTGTTTTTT | CATSREVQGAGEKLFF
14 | NA | TRBJ1-5 | few | TRBV9 | TGTGCCAGCAGCGGAGACCCAGGGGCCCGGCCCCAGCATTTT | CASSGDPGARPQHF